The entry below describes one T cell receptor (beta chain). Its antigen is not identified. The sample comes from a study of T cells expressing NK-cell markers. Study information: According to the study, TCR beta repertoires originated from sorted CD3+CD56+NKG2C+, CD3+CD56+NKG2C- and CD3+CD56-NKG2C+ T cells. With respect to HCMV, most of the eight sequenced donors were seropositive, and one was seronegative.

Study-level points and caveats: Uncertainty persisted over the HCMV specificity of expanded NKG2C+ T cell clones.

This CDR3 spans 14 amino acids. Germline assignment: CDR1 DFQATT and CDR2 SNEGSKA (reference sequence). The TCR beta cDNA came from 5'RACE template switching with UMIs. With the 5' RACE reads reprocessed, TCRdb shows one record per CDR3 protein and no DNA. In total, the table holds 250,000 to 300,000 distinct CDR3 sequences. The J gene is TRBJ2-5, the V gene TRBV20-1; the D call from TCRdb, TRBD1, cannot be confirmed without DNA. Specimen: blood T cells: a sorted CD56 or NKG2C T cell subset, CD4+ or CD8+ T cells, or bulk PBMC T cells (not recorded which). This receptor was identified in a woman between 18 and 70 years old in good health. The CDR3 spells CSAPIRGMGEVQYF.